This T cell receptor (beta chain) was documented in a study of blood T cell repertoires in COVID-19. As for the study in general: Acute-phase and convalescent COVID-19 samples originated in the United States, Italy and Spain. PBMCs, B-cell-depleted T cells, or T cells provided the cDNA or gDNA that made up the material.

In the original processing: Researchers report that nucleated cell counts were estimated from reference gene primer amplification. The assay was immunoSEQ multiplex PCR, and TCRdb's table has in-frame clones only and misses some. That table supplies the V and J calls and clone size; D and trimming were determined from the DNA. The sample yields hundreds of thousands of clones, approximately 88% seen once. This CDR3 is built from 15 residues. V was pared by 0 bases and J by 5 bases, with 14 bases between. Germline loops: CDR1 SEHNR, CDR2 FQNEAQ (reference sequence). Clinical history as reported by participants underpinned cohort assignment.

The sample comprised PBMCs or T cells enriched from blood (not recorded which). The TCR originated in a woman in her thirties or forties who had recovered from COVID-19. V usage is TRBV7-9 and J usage is TRBJ2-7; D perhaps matches TRBD1 (5 bases). CDR3 nucleotides: TGTGCCAGCAGCTTAGCGGTGGCAGGGCCCGACGAGCAGTACTTC. Translated: CASSLAVAGPDEQYF.